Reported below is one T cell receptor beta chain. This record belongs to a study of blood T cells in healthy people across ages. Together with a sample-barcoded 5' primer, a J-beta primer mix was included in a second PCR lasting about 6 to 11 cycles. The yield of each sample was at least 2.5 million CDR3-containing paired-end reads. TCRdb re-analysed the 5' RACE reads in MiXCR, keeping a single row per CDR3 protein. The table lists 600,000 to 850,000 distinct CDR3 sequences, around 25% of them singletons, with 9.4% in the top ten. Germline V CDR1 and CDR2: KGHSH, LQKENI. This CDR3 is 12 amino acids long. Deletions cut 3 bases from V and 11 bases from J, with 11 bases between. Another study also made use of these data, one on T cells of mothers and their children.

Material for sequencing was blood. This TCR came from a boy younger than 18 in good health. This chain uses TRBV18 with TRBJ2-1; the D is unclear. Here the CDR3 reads CASSPGSDQQFF. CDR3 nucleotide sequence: TGTGCCAGCTCACCGGGGTCCGACCAGCAGTTCTTC.